Sequencing of this T cell receptor beta chain was carried out in a study of T cell changes during pregnancy in multiple sclerosis (dated by TCRdb to between 2018 and 2021). The study in broad terms: The study examined how the T cell repertoire changed over the course of pregnancy in women with multiple sclerosis.

About this clone itself: The antigen it binds to is not known. No base quality values were provided; no much bigger clone lies one nucleotide off.

Libraries were constructed by the immunoSEQ multiplex PCR assay. TCRdb carries this immuneACCESS record with in-frame sequences only. Its versions omit some clonotypes, under half of them owing to an unresolved V gene in the studies checked, with the rest unexplained. In all, the sample holds around 80,000 clones, and roughly nine tenths of those were seen once. The ten largest clones add up to approximately 2.5% of the sample. Looking up the germline V gene yields CDR1 SGHRS and CDR2 YFSETQ. The CDR3 measures 13 amino acids from cysteine to phenylalanine. The kept DNA is CDR3 alone, 39 bases in frame from the first base. V loses 0 bases at its end and J loses 6 bases; junction bases beyond the gene matches: 2.

This material consisted of peripheral blood, taken before pregnancy. Here the chain combines TRBV5-1 and TRBJ1-2, with TRBD1 identical over 7 junction bases. This TCR derives from a female donor with multiple sclerosis, enrolled in a pregnancy study. The CDR3 region reads CASSLEGANGYTF. The DNA is as follows: TGCGCCAGCAGCTTGGAGGGGGCGAATGGCTACACCTTC. The full variable domain, completed from the reference TRBV5-1 and TRBJ1-2 proteins outside the CDR3, reads KAGVTQTPRYLIKTRGQQVTLSCSPISGHRSVSWYQQTPGQGLQFLFEYFSETQRNKGNFPGRFSGRQFSNSRSEMNVSTLELGDSALYLCASSLEGANGYTFGSGTRLTVV.